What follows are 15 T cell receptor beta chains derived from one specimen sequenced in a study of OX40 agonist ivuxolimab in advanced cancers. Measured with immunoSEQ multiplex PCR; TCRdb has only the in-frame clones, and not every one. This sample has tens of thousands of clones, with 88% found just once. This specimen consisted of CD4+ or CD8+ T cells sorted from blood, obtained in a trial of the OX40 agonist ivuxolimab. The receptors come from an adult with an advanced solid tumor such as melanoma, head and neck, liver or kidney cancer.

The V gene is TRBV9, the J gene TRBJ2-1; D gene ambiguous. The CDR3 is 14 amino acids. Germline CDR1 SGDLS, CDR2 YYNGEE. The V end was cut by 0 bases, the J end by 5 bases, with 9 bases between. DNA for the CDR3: TGTGCCAGCAGCGTAGTAAACAGTGACAATGAGCAGTTCTTC. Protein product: CASSVVNSDNEQFF.

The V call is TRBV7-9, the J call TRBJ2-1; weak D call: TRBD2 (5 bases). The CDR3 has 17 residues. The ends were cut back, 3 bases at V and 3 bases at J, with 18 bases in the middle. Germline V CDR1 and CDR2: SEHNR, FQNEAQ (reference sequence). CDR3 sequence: CASSFPGPPTNYNEQFF. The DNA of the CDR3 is TGTGCCAGCAGCTTCCCTGGCCCCCCGACTAACTACAATGAGCAGTTCTTC.

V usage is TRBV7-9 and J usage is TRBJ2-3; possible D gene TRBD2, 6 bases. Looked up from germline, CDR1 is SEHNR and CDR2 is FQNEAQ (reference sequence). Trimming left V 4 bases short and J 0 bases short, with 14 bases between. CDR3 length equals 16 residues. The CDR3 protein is CASSSDRGRSTDTQYF. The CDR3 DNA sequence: TGTGCCAGCAGCTCGGACCGGGGGAGAAGCACAGATACGCAGTATTTT.

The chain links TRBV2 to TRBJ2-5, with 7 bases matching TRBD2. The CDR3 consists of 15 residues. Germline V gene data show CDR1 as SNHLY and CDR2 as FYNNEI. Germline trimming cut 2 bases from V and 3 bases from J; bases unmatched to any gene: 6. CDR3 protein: CASSELAGVKETQYF. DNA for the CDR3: TGTGCCAGCAGTGAACTCGCGGGAGTGAAAGAGACCCAGTACTTC. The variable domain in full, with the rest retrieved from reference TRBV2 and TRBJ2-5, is EPEVTQTPSHQVTQMGQEVILRCVPISNHLYFYWYRQILGQKVEFLVSFYNNEISEKSEIFDDQFSVERPDGSNFTLKIRSTKLEDSAMYFCASSELAGVKETQYFGPGTRLLVL.

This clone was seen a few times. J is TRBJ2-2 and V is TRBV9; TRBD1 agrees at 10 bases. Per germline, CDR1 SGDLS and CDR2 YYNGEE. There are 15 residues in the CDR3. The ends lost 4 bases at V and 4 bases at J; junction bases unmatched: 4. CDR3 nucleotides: TGTGCCAGCAGCAGGACAGGGGGAGGCACCGGGGAGCTGTTTTTT. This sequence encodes CASSRTGGGTGELFF.

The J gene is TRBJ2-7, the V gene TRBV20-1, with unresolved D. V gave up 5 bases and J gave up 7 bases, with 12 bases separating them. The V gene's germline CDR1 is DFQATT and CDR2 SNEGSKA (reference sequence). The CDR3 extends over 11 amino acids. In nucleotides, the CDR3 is TGCAGTGCTTCTCCCATTGGGGAGCAGTACTTC. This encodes CSASPIGEQYF.

CDR3 in DNA: TGTGCCAGCAGCCATTGGGCAGGGGCCTACGAGCAGTACTTC. Translating it yields CASSHWAGAYEQYF. The rearrangement uses TRBV16 and TRBJ2-7; D is possibly TRBD1 (6 bases). This CDR3 spans 14 amino acids. Trimming took 3 bases from V and 2 from J, leaving 11 bases between them. The V gene's germline CDR1 is KGHSY and CDR2 FQNENV.

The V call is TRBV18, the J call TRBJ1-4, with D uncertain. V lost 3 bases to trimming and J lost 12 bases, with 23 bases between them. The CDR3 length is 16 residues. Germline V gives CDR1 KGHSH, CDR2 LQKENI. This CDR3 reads CASSPLGHGTFVELFF. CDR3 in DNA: TGTGCCAGCTCACCCTTAGGGCATGGCACGTTTGTGGAACTGTTTTTT.

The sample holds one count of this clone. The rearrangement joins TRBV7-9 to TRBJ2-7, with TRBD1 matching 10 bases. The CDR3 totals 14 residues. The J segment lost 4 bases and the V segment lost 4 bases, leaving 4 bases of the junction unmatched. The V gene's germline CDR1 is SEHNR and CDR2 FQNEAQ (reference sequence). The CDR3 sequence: CASSSGTGVYEQYF. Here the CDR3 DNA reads TGTGCCAGCAGCTCCGGGACAGGGGTTTACGAGCAGTACTTC.

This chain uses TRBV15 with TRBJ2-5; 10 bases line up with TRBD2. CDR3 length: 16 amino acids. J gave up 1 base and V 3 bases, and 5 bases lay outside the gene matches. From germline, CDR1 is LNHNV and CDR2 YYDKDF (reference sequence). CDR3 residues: CATSSTSGVLQETQYF. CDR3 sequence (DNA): TGTGCCACCAGCAGCACTAGCGGGGTTCTCCAAGAGACCCAGTACTTC.

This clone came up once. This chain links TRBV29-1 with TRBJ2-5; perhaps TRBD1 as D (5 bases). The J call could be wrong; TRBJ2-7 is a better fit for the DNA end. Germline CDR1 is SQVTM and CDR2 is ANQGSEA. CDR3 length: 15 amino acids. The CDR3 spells CSVEAQGRFSYEQYF. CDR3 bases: TGCAGCGTTGAAGCTCAGGGCAGGTTCTCCTACGAGCAGTACTTC.

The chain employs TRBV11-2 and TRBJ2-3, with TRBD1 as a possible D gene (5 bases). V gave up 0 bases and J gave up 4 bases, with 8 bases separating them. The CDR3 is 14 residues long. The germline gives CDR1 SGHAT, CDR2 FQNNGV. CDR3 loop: CASSLDPTADTQYF. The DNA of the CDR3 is TGTGCCAGCAGCTTAGACCCGACAGCAGATACGCAGTATTTT.

For the CDR3, the DNA is TGTGCCAGCAGCTTAGACCCACGGGGGGGTGAAGCTTTCTTT. Translating gives CASSLDPRGGEAFF. The J gene is TRBJ1-1, the V gene TRBV7-3; maybe TRBD1 (5 bases). The CDR3 consists of 14 residues. The V end was cut by 2 bases, the J end by 7 bases, with 14 bases between. Germline CDR1 SGHTA, CDR2 FQGTGA.

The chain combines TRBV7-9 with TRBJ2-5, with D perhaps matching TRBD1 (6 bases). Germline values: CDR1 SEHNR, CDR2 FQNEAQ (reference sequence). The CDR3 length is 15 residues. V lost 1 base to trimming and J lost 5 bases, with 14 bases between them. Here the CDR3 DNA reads TGTGCCAGCAGCTTAGGGGGCCAGGGGCTTGAGACCCAGTACTTC. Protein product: CASSLGGQGLETQYF.

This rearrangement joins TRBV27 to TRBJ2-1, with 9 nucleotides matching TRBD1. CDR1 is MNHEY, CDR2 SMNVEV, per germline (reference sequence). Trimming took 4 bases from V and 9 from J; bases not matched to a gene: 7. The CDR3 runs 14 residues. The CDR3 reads CASSSGTGLGEQFF. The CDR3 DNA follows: TGTGCCAGCAGTTCCGGGACAGGGCTAGGTGAGCAGTTCTTC.